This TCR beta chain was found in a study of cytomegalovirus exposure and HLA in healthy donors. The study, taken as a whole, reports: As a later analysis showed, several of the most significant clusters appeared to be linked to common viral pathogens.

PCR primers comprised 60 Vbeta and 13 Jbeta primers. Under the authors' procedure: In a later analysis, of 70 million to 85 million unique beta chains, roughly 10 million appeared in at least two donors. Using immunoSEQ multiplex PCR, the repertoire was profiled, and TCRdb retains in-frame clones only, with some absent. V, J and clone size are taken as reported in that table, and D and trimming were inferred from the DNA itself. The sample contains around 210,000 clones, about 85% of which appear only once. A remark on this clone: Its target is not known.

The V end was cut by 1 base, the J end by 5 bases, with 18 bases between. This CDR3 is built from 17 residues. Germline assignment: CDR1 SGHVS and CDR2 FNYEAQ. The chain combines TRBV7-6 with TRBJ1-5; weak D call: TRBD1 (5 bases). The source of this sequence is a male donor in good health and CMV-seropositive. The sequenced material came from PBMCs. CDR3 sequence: CASSLEIAQGWDQPQHF. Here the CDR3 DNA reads TGTGCCAGCAGCTTAGAAATTGCGCAGGGTTGGGATCAGCCCCAGCATTTT.